This T cell receptor (beta chain) was captured by sequencing in a study of neurological immune-mediated disorders. Ten or more counts support this clonotype. Its antigen is undetermined. By 5'RACE with 10-nucleotide random UMIs, the cDNA was made. Each sequencing run yielded over 160 million TCR-beta sequences from 15-18 subjects. Each CDR3 protein gets one entry after TCRdb re-called the 5' RACE reads with MiXCR. The sample yields more than 50,000 distinct CDR3 sequences, less than 25% seen once. Study outcomes and limitations: In HTLV-1-associated myelopathy, TCR clonal expansion was greatest, whereas multiple sclerosis had the least, falling below healthy controls. No expanded-clone CDR3 amino acid sequence recurred across subjects, suggesting private TCR-beta repertoires.

Time point indicated: technical triplicate 2. The sample taken for sequencing was PBMCs. The receptor was derived from a man in his 60s with HTLV-1-associated myelopathy (HAM/TSP).

CDR3 loop: CSARRPGLQKSDTQYF. The CDR3, as DNA: TGCAGTGCTAGACGCCCGGGACTACAAAAATCGGATACGCAGTATTTT. This chain joins TRBV20-1 and TRBJ2-3; TRBD2 matches at 7 bases. Germline assignment: CDR1 DFQATT and CDR2 SNEGSKA (reference sequence). The V and J ends lost 2 bases and 6 bases, in that order; junction bases with no gene match: 14. This CDR3 has 16 residues.